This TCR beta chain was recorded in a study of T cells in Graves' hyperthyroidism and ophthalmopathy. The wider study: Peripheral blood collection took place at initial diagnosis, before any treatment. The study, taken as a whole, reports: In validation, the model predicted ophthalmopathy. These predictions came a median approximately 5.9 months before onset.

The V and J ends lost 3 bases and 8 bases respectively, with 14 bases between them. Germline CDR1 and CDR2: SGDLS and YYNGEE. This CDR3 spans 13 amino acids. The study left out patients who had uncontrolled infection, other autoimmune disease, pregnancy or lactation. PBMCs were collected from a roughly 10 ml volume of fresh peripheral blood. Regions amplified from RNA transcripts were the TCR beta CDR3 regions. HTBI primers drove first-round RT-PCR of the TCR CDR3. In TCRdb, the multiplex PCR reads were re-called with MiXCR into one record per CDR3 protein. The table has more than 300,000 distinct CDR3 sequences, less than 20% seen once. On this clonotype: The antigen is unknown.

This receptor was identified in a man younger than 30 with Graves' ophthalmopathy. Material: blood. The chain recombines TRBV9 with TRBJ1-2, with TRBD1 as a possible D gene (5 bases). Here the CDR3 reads CASSGLVGEGYTF. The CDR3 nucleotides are TGTGCCAGCAGCGGCCTGGTGGGGGAAGGCTACACCTTC. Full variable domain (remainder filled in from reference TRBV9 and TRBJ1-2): DSGVTQTPKHLITATGQRVTLRCSPRSGDLSVYWYQQSLDQGLQFLIQYYNGEERAKGNILERFSAQQFPDLHSELNLSSLELGDSALYFCASSGLVGEGYTFGSGTRLTVV.